The 22 T cell receptor beta chains reported below all come from one sample, sequenced in a study of cytotoxic CD8 clonotypes in ibrutinib-treated CLL. Method: immunoSEQ multiplex PCR; TCRdb's copy keeps in-frame clones and lacks some. The sample shows 300,000 or so clones, 60% to 80% of them seen only once. Sequenced here: PBMCs, sampled after 36 months of ibrutinib treatment. The receptors were sampled from a human donor with chronic lymphocytic leukemia.

This clone was detected only once. The CDR3 nucleotides are TGTGCCAGCAGCGCCGCTAGCGGGAGAATATATGAGCAGTTCTTC. Protein sequence: CASSAASGRIYEQFF. The chain couples TRBV11-2 to TRBJ2-1, with 10 nucleotides matching TRBD2. Germline V lookup: CDR1 SGHAT, CDR2 FQNNGV. The CDR3 consists of 15 residues. Losses at the gene ends were 5 bases for V and 8 bases for J; bases not matched to a gene: 9.

The chain uses TRBV6-1 and TRBJ2-1; 8 positions match TRBD1. CDR3 length equals 16 residues. Germline values: CDR1 MNHNS, CDR2 SASEGT. The junction had 8 bases not matched to a gene; V was cut back by 4 bases and J by 3 bases. This chain's CDR3 is CASSVSRDRLYNEQFF. The DNA of the CDR3 is TGTGCCAGCAGTGTGAGCCGGGACAGGCTCTACAATGAGCAGTTCTTC.

The V call is TRBV6-5, the J call TRBJ1-1; D remains ambiguous. Trimming left V 7 bases short and J 4 bases short, with 13 bases between. CDR3 length equals 13 residues. Per germline, CDR1 MNHEY and CDR2 SVGAGI. The CDR3 loop reads CASTERIATEAFF. The DNA for the CDR3 is TGTGCCAGCACAGAGCGGATAGCCACTGAAGCTTTCTTT.

In DNA form, the CDR3 reads TGTGCCAGCAGTTCCCCTTTTATCGAGCAGTACTTC. As protein: CASSSPFIEQYF. The chain is built from TRBV28 and TRBJ2-7; D unclear. The CDR3 runs to 12 residues. Germline lookup yields CDR1 MDHEN and CDR2 SYDVKM. Trimming took off 4 bases at V and 6 bases at J, with 10 bases between the two ends.

The CDR3: CATSRAATTTYEQYF. CDR3 nucleotide sequence: TGTGCCACCAGCAGAGCCGCAACTACAACCTACGAGCAGTACTTC. This chain joins TRBV15 and TRBJ2-7; D is undetermined. This CDR3 is built from 15 residues. V was clipped by 1 base and J by 2 bases, with 12 bases between them. Per germline, CDR1 LNHNV and CDR2 YYDKDF (reference sequence).

This clone was seen a few times. In DNA, the CDR3 is TGTGCCAGCAGCGCCGTCTACGGGGGCACCTACGAGCAGTACTTC. It specifies CASSAVYGGTYEQYF. J is TRBJ2-7 and V is TRBV7-8; D may be TRBD1 or TRBD2 (6 bases each). This CDR3 comprises 15 residues. Per germline, CDR1 SGHVS and CDR2 FQNEAQ. Between the trimmed V and J ends, which lost 5 bases and 2 bases, there was a span of 16 bases. The whole variable domain, remainder taken from reference TRBV7-8 and TRBJ2-7, is GAGVSQSPRYKVAKRGQDVALRCDPISGHVSLFWYQQALGQGPEFLTYFQNEAQLDKSGLPSDRFFAERPEGSVSTLKIQRTQQEDSAVYLCASSAVYGGTYEQYFGPGTRLTVT.

The chain uses TRBV7-9 and TRBJ1-5, with D unclear. The CDR3 totals 15 residues. From germline, CDR1 is SEHNR and CDR2 FQNEAQ (reference sequence). V dropped 5 bases and J dropped 0 bases, with 11 bases sitting between them. CDR3: CASSPPGDSNQPQHF. The CDR3 DNA sequence: TGTGCCAGCAGCCCGCCCGGGGATAGCAATCAGCCCCAGCATTTT.

A single count supports this clone. The chain has TRBV10-3 and TRBJ2-5; the match to TRBD2 covers 12 bases. Germline assignment: CDR1 ENHRY and CDR2 SYGVKD. The CDR3 has 21 residues. V trimming: 2 bases; J trimming: 5 bases; junction bases outside the gene matches: 21. CDR3 nucleotide sequence: TGTGCCATCAGTGAGCCAGCTACCAGGGTACTAGCGGGAGGACAACCGGAGACCCAGTACTTC. The encoded protein is CAISEPATRVLAGGQPETQYF.

This clone was seen a handful of times. The genes are TRBV25-1 and TRBJ2-2; D gene uncertain. Per the germline V gene, CDR1 is MGHDK and CDR2 is SYGVNS. The CDR3 contains 13 residues. V was trimmed by 0 bases and J by 5 bases, leaving 4 bases between them. CDR3 nucleotides: TGTGCCAGCAGTGAATATAAGACCGGGGAGCTGTTTTTT. It specifies CASSEYKTGELFF.

The rearrangement uses TRBV9 and TRBJ1-2; D remains unclear. CDR1 is SGDLS, CDR2 YYNGEE, per germline. This CDR3 has 14 residues. Trimming stripped 0 bases from V and 4 bases from J, with 10 bases between. The CDR3 protein is CASSVALDFYGYTF. The CDR3 DNA follows: TGTGCCAGCAGCGTAGCTTTGGATTTCTATGGCTACACCTTC.

DNA for the CDR3: TGCAGCGTCGGGACTAGCGGGTTACACGAGCAGTACTTC. Protein product: CSVGTSGLHEQYF. V usage is TRBV29-1 and J usage is TRBJ2-7; 12 nucleotides align to TRBD2. The CDR3 length is 13 residues. J gave up 5 bases and V 6 bases, and 5 bases lay outside the gene matches. Germline V gene lookup returns CDR1 SQVTM and CDR2 ANQGSEA.

The rearrangement uses TRBV6-6 and TRBJ1-4, with TRBD1 identical over 8 bases. Germline V gene data show CDR1 as MNHNY and CDR2 as SVGAGI (reference sequence). V shed 2 bases and J 4 bases; nucleotides not matched to a gene: 6. The CDR3 sequence is 16 residues long. CDR3 sequence reads: CASSYRGTGLNEKLFF. The CDR3 DNA reads as TGTGCCAGCAGTTACAGGGGGACAGGACTTAATGAAAAACTGTTTTTT.

This chain uses TRBV28 with TRBJ1-5; no clear D gene. V was trimmed by 6 bases and J by 3 bases, leaving 15 bases between them. CDR1 is MDHEN, CDR2 SYDVKM, per germline. The CDR3 covers 15 residues. The CDR3 loop reads CASSLKRVFNQPQHF. DNA of the CDR3: TGTGCCAGCAGCCTGAAGAGGGTATTCAATCAGCCCCAGCATTTT.

The chain carries TRBV29-1 and TRBJ2-7, with no clear D. This CDR3 comprises 14 residues. V dropped 4 bases and J dropped 3 bases, with 16 bases sitting between them. Germline V lookup: CDR1 SQVTM, CDR2 ANQGSEA. The CDR3 DNA is TGCAGCGTTGTAGGGCAGACCCTACGCTACGAGCAGTACTTC. Its translation: CSVVGQTLRYEQYF.

The chain couples TRBV5-6 to TRBJ2-1, with 11 bases lining up with TRBD2. V dropped 4 bases and J dropped 3; count of bases not matched to a gene: 6. This CDR3 spans 16 amino acids. Germline lookup yields CDR1 SGHDT and CDR2 YYEEEE. The CDR3 nucleotides are TGTGCCAGCAGCACCCTACTAGCGGGGGACTACAATGAGCAGTTCTTC. Amino acid sequence: CASSTLLAGDYNEQFF.

This CDR3 is CASSYPSGVKGTDTQYF. CDR3 nucleotide sequence: TGTGCCAGCAGCTACCCTAGCGGGGTCAAAGGCACAGATACGCAGTATTTT. The chain uses TRBV7-2 and TRBJ2-3; 9 nucleotides align to TRBD2. This CDR3 has 17 amino acids. Germline CDR1 and CDR2: SGHTA and FQGNSA. J lost 1 base, V lost 4 bases, and 9 bases had no gene match.

V is TRBV4-1 and J is TRBJ2-1; perhaps TRBD2 as D (6 bases). The CDR3 consists of 14 residues. V lost 3 bases and J lost 5, with 11 bases in between. Germline CDR1 reads MGHRA; CDR2 reads YSYEKL. CDR3 sequence (DNA): TGCGCCAGCAGCCAGAGGACTAATCACAATGAGCAGTTCTTC. Its translation is CASSQRTNHNEQFF.

V usage is TRBV29-1 and J usage is TRBJ1-2; D remains unclear. V dropped 3 bases and J dropped 4 bases, with 18 bases sitting between them. Looked up from germline, CDR1 is SQVTM and CDR2 is ANQGSEA. The CDR3 length is 15 residues. CDR3 nucleotides: TGCAGCGTTGATCCTCGGGGAGGTGACATCTATGGCTACACCTTC. This codes for CSVDPRGGDIYGYTF.

This sequence joins TRBV7-6 and TRBJ2-2, with 7 bases that match TRBD1. Germline CDR1 is SGHVS and CDR2 is FNYEAQ. This CDR3 has 15 residues. The trim removed 4 bases at V and 0 bases at J, leaving 2 bases unmatched. The CDR3 spells CASSYRGPNTGELFF. CDR3 nucleotide sequence: TGTGCCAGCAGCTACAGGGGCCCGAACACCGGGGAGCTGTTTTTT.

This clone has a single count. The V gene is TRBV10-1, the J gene TRBJ1-1, with D perhaps matching TRBD1 (6 bases). V dropped 0 bases and J dropped 0 bases, with 20 bases sitting between them. This CDR3 is 19 amino acids long. Germline V gene sequence: CDR1 WNHNN, CDR2 SYGVQD (reference sequence). The CDR3 region has the DNA TGCGCCAGCAGTGAGTCCTTTTGGACAGCGGGGCGGGTGAACACTGAAGCTTTCTTT. Encoded protein: CASSESFWTAGRVNTEAFF.

The rearrangement joins TRBV27 to TRBJ1-5; D possibly corresponds to TRBD1 (6 bases). This CDR3 is 15 amino acids long. The germline CDR1 and CDR2 sequences are MNHEY and SMNVEV (reference sequence). Trimming removed 5 bases at V and 7 bases at J, with 18 bases between. The CDR3 DNA reads TGTGCCAGCAGTCCCCTCAATGGGGGGCGCCAGCCCCAGCATTTT. Its protein is CASSPLNGGRQPQHF.

Only a few counts were recorded for this clone. V gene TRBV7-9 combines with J gene TRBJ1-3; 7 bases fit TRBD1. The V and J ends lost 5 bases and 4 bases, in that order; junction bases with no gene match: 2. The CDR3 length is 13 residues. CDR1 SEHNR and CDR2 FQNEAQ come from the germline V gene (reference sequence). The CDR3 DNA follows: TGTGCCAGCAGCAGGGGGCTAGGAAACACCATATATTTT. This translates into CASSRGLGNTIYF.